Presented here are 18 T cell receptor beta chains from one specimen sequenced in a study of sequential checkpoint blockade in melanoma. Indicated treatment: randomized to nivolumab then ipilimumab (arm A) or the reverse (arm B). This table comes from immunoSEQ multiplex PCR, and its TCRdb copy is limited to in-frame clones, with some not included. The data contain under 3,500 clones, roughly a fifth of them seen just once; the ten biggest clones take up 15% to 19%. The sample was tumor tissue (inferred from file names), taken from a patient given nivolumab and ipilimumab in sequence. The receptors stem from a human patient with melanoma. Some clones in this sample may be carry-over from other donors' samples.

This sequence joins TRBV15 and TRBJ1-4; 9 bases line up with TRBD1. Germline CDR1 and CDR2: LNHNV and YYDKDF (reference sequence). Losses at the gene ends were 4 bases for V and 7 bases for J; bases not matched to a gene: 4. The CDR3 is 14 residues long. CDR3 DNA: TGTGCCACCAGCAAGGACAGGGGAGGTGAAAAACTGTTTTTT. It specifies CATSKDRGGEKLFF.

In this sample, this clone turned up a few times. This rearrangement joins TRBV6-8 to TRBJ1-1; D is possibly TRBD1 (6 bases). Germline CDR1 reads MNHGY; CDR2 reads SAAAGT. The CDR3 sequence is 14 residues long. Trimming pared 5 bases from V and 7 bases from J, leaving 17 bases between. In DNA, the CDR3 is TGTGCCAGCAGTCGGACAGACGGAAGCCGTGAAGCTTTCTTT. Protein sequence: CASSRTDGSREAFF.

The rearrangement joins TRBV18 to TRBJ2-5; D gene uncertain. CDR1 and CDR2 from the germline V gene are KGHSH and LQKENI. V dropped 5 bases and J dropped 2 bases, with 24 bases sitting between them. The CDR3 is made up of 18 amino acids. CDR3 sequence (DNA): TGTGCCAGCTCATTTGCTCTAGTTAGGTCGGCGAAGCAAGAGACCCAGTACTTC. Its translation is CASSFALVRSAKQETQYF.

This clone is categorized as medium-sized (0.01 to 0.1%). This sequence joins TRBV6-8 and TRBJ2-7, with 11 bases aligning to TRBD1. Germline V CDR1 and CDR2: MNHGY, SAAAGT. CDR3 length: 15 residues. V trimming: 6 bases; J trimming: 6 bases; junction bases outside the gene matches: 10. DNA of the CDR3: TGTGCCAGCAGCCCAGATCTGGGACAGGGGGGCGAGCAGTACTTC. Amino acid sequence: CASSPDLGQGGEQYF.

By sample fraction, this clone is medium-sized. The CDR3 region is CASTDNEKLFF. CDR3 bases: TGTGCCAGCACCGATAATGAAAAACTGTTTTTT. This chain uses TRBV6-7 with TRBJ1-4; no clear D gene. TRBV6-7 is an ORF for which the function is uncertain. V lost 7 bases and J 4 bases, leaving 4 bases between the germline ends. The CDR3 covers 11 residues.

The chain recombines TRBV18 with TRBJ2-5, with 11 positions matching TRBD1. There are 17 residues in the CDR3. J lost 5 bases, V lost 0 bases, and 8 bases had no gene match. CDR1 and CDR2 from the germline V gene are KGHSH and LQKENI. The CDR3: CASSPPVWTGGLETQYF. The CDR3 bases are TGTGCCAGCTCACCACCGGTCTGGACAGGGGGCCTGGAGACCCAGTACTTC.

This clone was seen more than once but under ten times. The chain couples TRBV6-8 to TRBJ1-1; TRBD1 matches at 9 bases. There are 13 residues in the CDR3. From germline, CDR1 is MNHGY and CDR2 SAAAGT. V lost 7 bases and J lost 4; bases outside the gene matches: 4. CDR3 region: CASTKQGATEAFF. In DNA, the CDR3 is TGTGCCAGCACCAAACAGGGGGCCACTGAAGCTTTCTTT.

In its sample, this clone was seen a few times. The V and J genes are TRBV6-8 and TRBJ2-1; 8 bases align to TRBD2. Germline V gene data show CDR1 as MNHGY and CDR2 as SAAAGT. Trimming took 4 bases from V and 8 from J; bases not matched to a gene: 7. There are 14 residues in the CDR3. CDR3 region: CASSSPKRGYEQFF. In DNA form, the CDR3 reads TGTGCCAGCAGTTCCCCAAAGCGGGGGTATGAGCAGTTCTTC.

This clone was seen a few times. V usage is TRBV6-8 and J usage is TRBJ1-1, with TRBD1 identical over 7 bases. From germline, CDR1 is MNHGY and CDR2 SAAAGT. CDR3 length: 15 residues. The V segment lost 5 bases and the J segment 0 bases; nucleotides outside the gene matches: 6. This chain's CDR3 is CASSDPGQLNTEAFF. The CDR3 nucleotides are TGTGCCAGCAGTGATCCGGGACAGTTGAACACTGAAGCTTTCTTT.

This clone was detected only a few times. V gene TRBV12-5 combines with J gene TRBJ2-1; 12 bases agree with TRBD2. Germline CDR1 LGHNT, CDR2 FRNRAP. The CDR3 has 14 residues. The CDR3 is CASGSSGGAREQFF. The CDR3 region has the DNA TGTGCCAGCGGATCTAGCGGGGGGGCTCGGGAGCAGTTCTTC.

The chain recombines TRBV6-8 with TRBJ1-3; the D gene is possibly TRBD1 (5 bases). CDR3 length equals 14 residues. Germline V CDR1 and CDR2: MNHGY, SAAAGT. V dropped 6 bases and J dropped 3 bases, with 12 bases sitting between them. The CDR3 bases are TGTGCCAGCAGACTGGGACCGCTTGGAAACACCATATATTTT. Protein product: CASRLGPLGNTIYF.

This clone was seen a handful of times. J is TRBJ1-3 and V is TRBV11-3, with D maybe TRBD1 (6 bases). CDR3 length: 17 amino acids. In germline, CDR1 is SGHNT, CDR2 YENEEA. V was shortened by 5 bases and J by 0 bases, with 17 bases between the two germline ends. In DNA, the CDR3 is TGTGCCAGCAGCAAAAAGACTACAGGGTTCTCTGGAAACACCATATATTTT. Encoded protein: CASSKKTTGFSGNTIYF.

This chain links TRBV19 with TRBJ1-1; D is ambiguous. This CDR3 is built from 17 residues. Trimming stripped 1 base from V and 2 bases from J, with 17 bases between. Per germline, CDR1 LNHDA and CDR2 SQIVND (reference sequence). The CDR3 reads CASSIGRAWEGNTEAFF. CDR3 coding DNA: TGTGCCAGTAGTATAGGAAGGGCCTGGGAGGGCAACACTGAAGCTTTCTTT.

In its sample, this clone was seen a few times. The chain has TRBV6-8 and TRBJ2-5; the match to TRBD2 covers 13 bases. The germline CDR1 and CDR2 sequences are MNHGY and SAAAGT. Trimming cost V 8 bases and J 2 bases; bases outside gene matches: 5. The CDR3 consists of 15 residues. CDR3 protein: CASSRTSGGQETQYF. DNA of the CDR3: TGTGCCAGCTCCAGGACTAGCGGGGGACAAGAGACCCAGTACTTC.

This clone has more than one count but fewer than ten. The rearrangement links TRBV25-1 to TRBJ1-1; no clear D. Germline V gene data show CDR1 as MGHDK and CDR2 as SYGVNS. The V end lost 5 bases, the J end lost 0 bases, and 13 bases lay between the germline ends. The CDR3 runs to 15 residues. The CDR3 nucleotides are TGTGCCAGCAGTTCCGGCGGTACCTTGAACACTGAAGCTTTCTTT. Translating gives CASSSGGTLNTEAFF. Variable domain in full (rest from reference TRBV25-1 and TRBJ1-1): EADIYQTPRYLVIGTGKKITLECSQTMGHDKMYWYQQDPGMELHLIHYSYGVNSTEKGDLSSESTVSRIRTEHFPLTLESARPSHTSQYLCASSSGGTLNTEAFFGQGTRLTVV.

The CDR3 sequence: CASRPGTNTGELFF. Written as DNA, the CDR3 is TGCGCCAGCAGACCCGGGACCAACACCGGGGAGCTGTTTTTT. The chain couples TRBV5-1 to TRBJ2-2; the D call may be TRBD1 or TRBD2 (5 bases each). Germline CDR1 is SGHRS and CDR2 is YFSETQ. The CDR3 is made up of 14 amino acids. Trimming pared 5 bases from V and 2 bases from J, leaving 10 bases between.

The CDR3 region is CASSIGGGETQYF. CDR3 nucleotides: TGTGCCAGTAGTATAGGTGGGGGAGAGACCCAGTACTTC. This chain uses TRBV19 with TRBJ2-5; the D call may be TRBD1 or TRBD2 (5 bases each). The CDR3 loop spans 13 amino acids. Germline CDR1 reads LNHDA; CDR2 reads SQIVND (reference sequence). The V and J ends lost 1 base and 4 bases respectively, with 7 bases between them.

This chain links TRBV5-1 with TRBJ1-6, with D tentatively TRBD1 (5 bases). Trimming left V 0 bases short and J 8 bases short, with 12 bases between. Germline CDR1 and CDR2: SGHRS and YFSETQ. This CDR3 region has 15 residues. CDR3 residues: CASSLAGDGYSPLHF. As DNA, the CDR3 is TGCGCCAGCAGCTTGGCCGGGGACGGTTATTCACCCCTCCACTTT.